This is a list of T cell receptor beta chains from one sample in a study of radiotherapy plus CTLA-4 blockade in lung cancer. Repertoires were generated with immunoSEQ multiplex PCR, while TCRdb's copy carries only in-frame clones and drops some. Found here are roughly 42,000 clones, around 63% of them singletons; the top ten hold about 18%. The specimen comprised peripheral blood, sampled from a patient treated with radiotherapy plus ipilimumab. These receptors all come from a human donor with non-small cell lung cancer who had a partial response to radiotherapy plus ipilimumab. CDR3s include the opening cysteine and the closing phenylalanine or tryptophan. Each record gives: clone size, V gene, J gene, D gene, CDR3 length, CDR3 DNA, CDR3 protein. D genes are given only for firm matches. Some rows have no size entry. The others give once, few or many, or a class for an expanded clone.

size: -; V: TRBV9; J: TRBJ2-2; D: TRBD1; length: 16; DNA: TGTGCCAGCAGCGACGCTCGGGACAGCTGGACCGGGGAGCTGTTTTTT; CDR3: CASSDARDSWTGELFF
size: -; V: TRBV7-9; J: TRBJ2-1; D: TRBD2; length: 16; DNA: TGTGCCAGCAGCCCCGGGGGACTAGCGGGAGGTAATGAGCAGTTCTTC; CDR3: CASSPGGLAGGNEQFF
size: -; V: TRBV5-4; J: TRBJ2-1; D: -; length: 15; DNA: TGTGCCAGCAGCTTGGGAGGTCAGGGATACAATGAGCAGTTCTTC; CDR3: CASSLGGQGYNEQFF
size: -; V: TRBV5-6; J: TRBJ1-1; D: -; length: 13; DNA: TGTGCCAGCAGCGTGATGTGGGGGGCTGAAGCTTTCTTT; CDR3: CASSVMWGAEAFF
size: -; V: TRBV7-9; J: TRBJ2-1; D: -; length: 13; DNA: TGTGCCAGCAGCTTAAACCTAAACAATGAGCAGTTCTTC; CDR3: CASSLNLNNEQFF
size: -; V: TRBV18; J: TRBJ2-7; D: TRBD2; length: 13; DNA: TGTGCCAGCTCAACCGCTAGCGGCTACGAGCAGTACTTC; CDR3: CASSTASGYEQYF
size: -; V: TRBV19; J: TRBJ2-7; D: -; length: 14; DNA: TGTGCCAGTCGCGGGCATAATGAGTTCGGCGAGCAGTACTTC; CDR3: CASRGHNEFGEQYF
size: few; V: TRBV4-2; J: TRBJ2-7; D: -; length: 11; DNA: TGTGCCAGCAGCCCGGGTGACGAGCAGTACTTC; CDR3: CASSPGDEQYF
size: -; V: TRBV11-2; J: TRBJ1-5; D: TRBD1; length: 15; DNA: TGTGCCAGCAGCCCGGGGACAGGGGAGAATCAGCCCCAGCATTTT; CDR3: CASSPGTGENQPQHF
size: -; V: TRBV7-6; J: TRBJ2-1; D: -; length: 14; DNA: TGTGCCAGCAGCCTCCCTGGCGGAAACAATGAGCAGTTCTTC; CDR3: CASSLPGGNNEQFF
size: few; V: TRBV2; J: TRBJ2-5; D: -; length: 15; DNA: TGTGCCAGCAGCATGGGGACACTCTCGGGGGAGACCCAGTACTTC; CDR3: CASSMGTLSGETQYF
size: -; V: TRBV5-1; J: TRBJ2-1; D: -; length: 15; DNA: TGCGCCAGCAGCTTGGGACTATTTGGGAACAATGAGCAGTTCTTC; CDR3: CASSLGLFGNNEQFF
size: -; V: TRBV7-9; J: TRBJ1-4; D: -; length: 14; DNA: TGTGCCAGCAGCGCAGGGGCGGGTAATGAAAAACTGTTTTTT; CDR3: CASSAGAGNEKLFF
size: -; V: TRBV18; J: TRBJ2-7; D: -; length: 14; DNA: TGTGCCAGCTCCCGGTCGGGGTCCTCCTACGAGCAGTACTTC; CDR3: CASSRSGSSYEQYF
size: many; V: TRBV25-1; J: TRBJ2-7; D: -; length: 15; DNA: TGTGCCAGCAGTGAATCAGGAAGAGGGAGCTACGAGCAGTACTTC; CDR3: CASSESGRGSYEQYF
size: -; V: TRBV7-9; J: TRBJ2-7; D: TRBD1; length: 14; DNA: TGTGCCAGCAGCTTAGGGACAGGGGTCTACGAGCAGTACTTC; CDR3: CASSLGTGVYEQYF
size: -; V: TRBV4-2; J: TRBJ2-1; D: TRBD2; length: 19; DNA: TGTGCCAGCAGCCAAGAGACGGGACTAGCGGGGGGGCCTCACAATGAGCAGTTCTTC; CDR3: CASSQETGLAGGPHNEQFF
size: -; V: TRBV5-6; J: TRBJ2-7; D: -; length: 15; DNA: TGTGCCAGCAGACCCGGGACACAACCTACATACGAGCAGTACTTC; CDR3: CASRPGTQPTYEQYF
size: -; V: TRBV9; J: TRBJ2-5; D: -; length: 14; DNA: TGTGCCAGCAGCGTAGAGGGCAGGGGTGGGACCCAGTACTTC; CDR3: CASSVEGRGGTQYF
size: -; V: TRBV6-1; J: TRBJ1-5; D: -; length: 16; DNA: TGTGCCAGCAGTGACCTCCTGACTCTAAGCAATCAGCCCCAGCATTTT; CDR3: CASSDLLTLSNQPQHF
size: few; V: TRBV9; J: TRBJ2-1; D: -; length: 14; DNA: TGTGCCAGCAGCCCCCGAGTCTCCTACAATGAGCAGTTCTTC; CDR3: CASSPRVSYNEQFF
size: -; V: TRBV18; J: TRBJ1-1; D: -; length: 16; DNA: TGTGCCAGCTCACCACCCTCCCTGAGCATGAACACTGAAGCTTTCTTT; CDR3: CASSPPSLSMNTEAFF
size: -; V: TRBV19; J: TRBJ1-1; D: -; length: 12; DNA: TGTGCCAGTAGTATTGCGGGCGGTGAAGCTTTCTTT; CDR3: CASSIAGGEAFF
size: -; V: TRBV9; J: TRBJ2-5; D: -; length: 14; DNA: TGTGCCAGCAGCGTAGGGCATATTCAAGAGACCCAGTACTTC; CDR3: CASSVGHIQETQYF
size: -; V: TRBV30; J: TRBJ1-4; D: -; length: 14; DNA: TGTGCCTGGAGGGGCGGGGGGACTAATGAAAAACTGTTTTTT; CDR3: CAWRGGGTNEKLFF
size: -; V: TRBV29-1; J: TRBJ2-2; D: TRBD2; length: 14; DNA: TGCAGCGTCCGCGGGGGACTGAACACCGGGGAGCTGTTTTTT; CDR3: CSVRGGLNTGELFF
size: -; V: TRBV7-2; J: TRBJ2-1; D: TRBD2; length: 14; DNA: TGTGCCAGCCAGGGACTAGCGGCGTACAATGAGCAGTTCTTC; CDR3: CASQGLAAYNEQFF
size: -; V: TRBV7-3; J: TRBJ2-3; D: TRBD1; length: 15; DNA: TGTGCCAGCAGCCAGGACAGGGGGAAAACAGATACGCAGTATTTT; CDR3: CASSQDRGKTDTQYF
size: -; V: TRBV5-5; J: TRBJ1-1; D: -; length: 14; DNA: TGTGCCAGCAGCCAAAGAACAGATGACACTGAAGCTTTCTTT; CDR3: CASSQRTDDTEAFF
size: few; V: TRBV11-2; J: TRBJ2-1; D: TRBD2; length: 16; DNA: TGTGCCAGCAGCCCTAGGGGCGGGAGCTCCTACAATGAGCAGTTCTTC; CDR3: CASSPRGGSSYNEQFF
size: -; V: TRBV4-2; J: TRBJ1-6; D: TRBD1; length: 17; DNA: TGTGCCAGCAGCCGAGCCGACAGGGATGCCTCTAATTCACCCCTCCACTTT; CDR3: CASSRADRDASNSPLHF
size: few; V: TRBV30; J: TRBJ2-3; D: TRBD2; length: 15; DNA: TGTGCCTGGAGTTCTCTAGCGGGGGTCAGGGATACGCAGTATTTT; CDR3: CAWSSLAGVRDTQYF
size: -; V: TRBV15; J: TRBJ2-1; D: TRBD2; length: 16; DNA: TGTGCCACCAGCAGAGCTGGGGCTAGCGGGAGCCATGAGCAGTTCTTC; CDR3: CATSRAGASGSHEQFF
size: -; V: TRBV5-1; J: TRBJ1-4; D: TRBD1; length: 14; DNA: TGCGCCAGCAGCTTGGGGCAGGGGGCTGAAAAACTGTTTTTT; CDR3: CASSLGQGAEKLFF
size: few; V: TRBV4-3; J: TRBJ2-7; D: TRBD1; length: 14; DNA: TGCGCCAGCAGCCAAGGACAGGGGTGGCGCGAGCAGTACTTC; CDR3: CASSQGQGWREQYF
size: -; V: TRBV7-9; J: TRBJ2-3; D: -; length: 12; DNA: TGTGCCAGCAGCTTATTAGCAGATACGCAGTATTTT; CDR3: CASSLLADTQYF
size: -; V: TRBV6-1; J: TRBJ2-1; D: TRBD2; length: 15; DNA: TGTGCCAGCAGCACGCTAGCGGGAGGATTGGATGAGCAGTTCTTC; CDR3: CASSTLAGGLDEQFF
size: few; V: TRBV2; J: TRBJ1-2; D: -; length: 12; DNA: TGTGCCAGCAGTGAACAGGGGTTAGGCTACACCTTC; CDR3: CASSEQGLGYTF
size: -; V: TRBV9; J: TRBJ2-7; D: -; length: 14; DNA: TGTGCCAGCAGCGTAGGGGCAGGGAAGTACGAGCAGTACTTC; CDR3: CASSVGAGKYEQYF
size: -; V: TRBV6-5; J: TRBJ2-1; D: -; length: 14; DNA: TGTGCCAGCAGTTTAGGGAGCTCCTACAATGAGCAGTTCTTC; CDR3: CASSLGSSYNEQFF
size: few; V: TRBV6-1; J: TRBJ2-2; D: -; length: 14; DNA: TGTGCCAGCAGCGGGGGGCTGAACACCGGGGAGCTGTTTTTT; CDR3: CASSGGLNTGELFF
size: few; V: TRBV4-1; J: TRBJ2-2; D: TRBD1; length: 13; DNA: TGCGCCAGCAGCCAAGACGGACAGGGCCGGCTGTTTTTT; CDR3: CASSQDGQGRLFF
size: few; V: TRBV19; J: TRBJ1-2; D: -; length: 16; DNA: TGTGCCAGTAGCACAATCGACCGGCCCCGGGACTATGGCTACACCTTC; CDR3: CASSTIDRPRDYGYTF
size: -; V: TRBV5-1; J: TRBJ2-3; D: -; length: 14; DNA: TGCGCCAGCGGAGAGTTCGGTAGCACAGATACGCAGTATTTT; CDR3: CASGEFGSTDTQYF
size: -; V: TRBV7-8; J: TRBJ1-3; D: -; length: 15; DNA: TGTGCCAGCAGTTCACCTGGGACATATGGAAACACCATATATTTT; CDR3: CASSSPGTYGNTIYF
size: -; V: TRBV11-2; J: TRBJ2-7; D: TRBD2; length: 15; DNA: TGTGCCAGCAGCTTACGCCTAGCGGGAACCTACGAGCAGTACTTC; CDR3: CASSLRLAGTYEQYF
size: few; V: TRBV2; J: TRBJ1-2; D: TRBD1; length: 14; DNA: TGTGCCAGCAGTCCAAGGCCCAGGGGGCGAGGCTACACCTTC; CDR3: CASSPRPRGRGYTF
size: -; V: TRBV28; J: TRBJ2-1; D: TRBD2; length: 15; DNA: TGTGCCATCACCTCCGGGACTAGCAACTACAATGAGCAGTTCTTC; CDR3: CAITSGTSNYNEQFF
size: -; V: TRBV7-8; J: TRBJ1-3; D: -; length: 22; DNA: TGTGCCAGCAGCTTAGCGCAGCTCGGACACGCGCTACGTCCCCCTTCTGGAAACACCATATATTTT; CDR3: CASSLAQLGHALRPPSGNTIYF
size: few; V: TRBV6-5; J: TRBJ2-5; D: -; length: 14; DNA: TGTGCCAGCTGGCGACAGAAGAGTCGAGAGACCCAGTACTTC; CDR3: CASWRQKSRETQYF
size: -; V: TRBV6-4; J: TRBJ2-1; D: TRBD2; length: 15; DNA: TGTGCCAGCAGTGACGAGGGAGGGAGCGACAATGAGCAGTTCTTC; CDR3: CASSDEGGSDNEQFF